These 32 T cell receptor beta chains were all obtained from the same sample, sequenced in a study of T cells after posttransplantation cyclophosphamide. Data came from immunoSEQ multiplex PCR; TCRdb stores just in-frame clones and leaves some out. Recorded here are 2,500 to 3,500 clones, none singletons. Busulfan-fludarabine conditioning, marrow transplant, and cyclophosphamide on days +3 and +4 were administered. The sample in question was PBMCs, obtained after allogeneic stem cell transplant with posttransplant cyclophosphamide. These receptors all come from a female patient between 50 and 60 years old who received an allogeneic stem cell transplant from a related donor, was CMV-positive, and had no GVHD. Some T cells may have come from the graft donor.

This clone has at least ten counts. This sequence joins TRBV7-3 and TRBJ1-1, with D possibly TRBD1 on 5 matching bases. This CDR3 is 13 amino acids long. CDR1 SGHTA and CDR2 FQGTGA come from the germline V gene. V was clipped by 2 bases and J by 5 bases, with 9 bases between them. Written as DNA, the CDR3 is TGTGCCAGCAGCTTAGCAAGGGGAACTGAAGCTTTCTTT. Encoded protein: CASSLARGTEAFF.

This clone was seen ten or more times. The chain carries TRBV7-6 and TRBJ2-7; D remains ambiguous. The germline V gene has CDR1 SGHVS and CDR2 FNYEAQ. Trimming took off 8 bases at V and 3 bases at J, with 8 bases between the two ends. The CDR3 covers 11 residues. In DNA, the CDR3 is TGTGCCAGCGCAAACGGCTACGAGCAGTACTTC. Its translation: CASANGYEQYF.

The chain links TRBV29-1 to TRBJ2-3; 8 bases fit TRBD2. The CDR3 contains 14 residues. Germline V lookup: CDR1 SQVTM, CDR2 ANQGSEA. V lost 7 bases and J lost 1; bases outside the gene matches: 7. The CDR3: CSGGAGARTDTQYF. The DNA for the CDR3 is TGCAGCGGGGGAGCGGGAGCTCGCACAGATACGCAGTATTTT.

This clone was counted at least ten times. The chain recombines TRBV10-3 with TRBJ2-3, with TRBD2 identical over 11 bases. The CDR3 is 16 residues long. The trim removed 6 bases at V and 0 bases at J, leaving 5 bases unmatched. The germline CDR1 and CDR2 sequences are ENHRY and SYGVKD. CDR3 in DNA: TGTGCCATCAGGGGTAGCGGGAGGGAAAGCACAGATACGCAGTATTTT. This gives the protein CAIRGSGRESTDTQYF.

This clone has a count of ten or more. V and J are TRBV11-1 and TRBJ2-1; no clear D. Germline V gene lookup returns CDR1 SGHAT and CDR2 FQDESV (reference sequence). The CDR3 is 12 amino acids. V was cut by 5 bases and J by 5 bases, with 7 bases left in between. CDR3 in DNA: TGTGCCAGCAGCCCCCAGGACAATGAGCAGTTCTTC. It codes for CASSPQDNEQFF.

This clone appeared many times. CDR3 region: CASSLEGTLGGYTF. The CDR3 DNA reads TGTGCCAGCAGCTTAGAGGGGACATTAGGTGGCTACACCTTC. The chain couples TRBV7-9 to TRBJ1-2; D perhaps matches TRBD1 (6 bases). The germline V gene has CDR1 SEHNR and CDR2 FQNEAQ (reference sequence). V lost 1 base and J lost 7, with 13 bases in between. The CDR3 spans 14 residues.

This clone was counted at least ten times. The CDR3 DNA sequence: TGTGCCAGCAGTTATCAGGGGACGAAAGCTTTCTTT. Protein: CASSYQGTKAFF. The chain carries TRBV6-5 and TRBJ1-1; tentatively, D is TRBD1 (6 bases). The germline CDR1 and CDR2 sequences are MNHEY and SVGAGI. Deletions cut 3 bases from V and 9 bases from J, with 11 bases between. The CDR3 extends over 12 amino acids.

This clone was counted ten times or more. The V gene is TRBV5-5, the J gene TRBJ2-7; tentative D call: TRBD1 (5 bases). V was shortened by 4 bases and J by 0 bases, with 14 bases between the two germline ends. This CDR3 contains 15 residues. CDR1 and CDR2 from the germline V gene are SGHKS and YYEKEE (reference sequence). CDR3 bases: TGTGCCAGCAGCCTGATGGACATAACCTCCTACGAGCAGTACTTC. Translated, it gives CASSLMDITSYEQYF. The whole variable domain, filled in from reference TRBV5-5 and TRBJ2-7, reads DAGVTQSPTHLIKTRGQQVTLRCSPISGHKSVSWYQQVLGQGPQFIFQYYEKEERGRGNFPDRFSARQFPNYSSELNVNALLLGDSALYLCASSLMDITSYEQYFGPGTRLTVT.

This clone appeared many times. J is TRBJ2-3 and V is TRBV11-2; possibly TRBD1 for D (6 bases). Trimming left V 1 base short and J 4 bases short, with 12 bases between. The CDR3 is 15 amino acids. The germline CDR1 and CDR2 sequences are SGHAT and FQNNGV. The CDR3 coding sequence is TGTGCCAGCAGCTTAGCTGGGGGCCGGGCAGATACGCAGTATTTT. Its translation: CASSLAGGRADTQYF.

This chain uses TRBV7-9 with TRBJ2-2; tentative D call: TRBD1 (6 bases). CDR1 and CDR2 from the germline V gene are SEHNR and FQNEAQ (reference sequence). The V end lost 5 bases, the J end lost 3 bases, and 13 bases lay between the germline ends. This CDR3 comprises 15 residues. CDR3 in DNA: TGTGCCAGCAGCCTGGCAGGGGATCACACCGGGGAGCTGTTTTTT. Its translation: CASSLAGDHTGELFF. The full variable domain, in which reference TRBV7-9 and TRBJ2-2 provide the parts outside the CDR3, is DTGVSQNPRHKITKRGQNVTFRCDPISEHNRLYWYRQTLGQGPEFLTYFQNEAQLEKSRLLSDRFSAERPKGSFSTLEIQRTEQGDSAMYLCASSLAGDHTGELFFGEGSRLTVL.

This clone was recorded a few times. CDR3 protein: CASRQGSGGTDTQYF. The DNA of the CDR3 is TGTGCCAGCAGACAGGGGAGTGGGGGCACAGATACGCAGTATTTT. The chain joins TRBV2 to TRBJ2-3; 7 bases match TRBD1. The CDR3 covers 15 residues. Germline CDR1 SNHLY, CDR2 FYNNEI. V gave up 6 bases and J gave up 1 base; unmatched junction bases: 7.

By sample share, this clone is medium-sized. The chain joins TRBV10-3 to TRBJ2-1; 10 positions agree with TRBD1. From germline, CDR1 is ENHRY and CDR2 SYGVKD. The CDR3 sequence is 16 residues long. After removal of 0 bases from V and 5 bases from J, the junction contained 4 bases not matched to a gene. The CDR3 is CAISESGTGVNNEQFF. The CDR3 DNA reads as TGTGCCATCAGTGAGTCGGGGACAGGGGTCAACAATGAGCAGTTCTTC.

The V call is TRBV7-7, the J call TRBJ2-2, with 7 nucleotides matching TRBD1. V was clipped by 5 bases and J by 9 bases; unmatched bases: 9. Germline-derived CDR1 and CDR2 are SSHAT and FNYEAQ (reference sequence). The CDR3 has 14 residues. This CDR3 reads CASSVTGEARELFF. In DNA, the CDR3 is TGTGCCAGCAGCGTAACAGGGGAAGCCAGGGAGCTGTTTTTT.

In DNA, the CDR3 is TGTGCCAGCAGCTTAGGAGGTGGACTCCAAGAGACCCAGTACTTC. It yields the protein CASSLGGGLQETQYF. V gene TRBV7-2 combines with J gene TRBJ2-5, with TRBD2 as a possible D gene (5 bases). Looked up from germline, CDR1 is SGHTA and CDR2 is FQGNSA. Trimming pared 1 base from V and 1 base from J, leaving 10 bases between. CDR3 length: 15 amino acids.

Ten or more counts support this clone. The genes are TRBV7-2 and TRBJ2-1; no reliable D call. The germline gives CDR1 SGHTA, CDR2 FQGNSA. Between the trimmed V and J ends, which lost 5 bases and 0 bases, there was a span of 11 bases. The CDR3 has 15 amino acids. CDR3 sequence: CASSGYQNSYNEQFF. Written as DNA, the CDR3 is TGTGCCAGCAGCGGTTACCAGAACTCCTACAATGAGCAGTTCTTC.

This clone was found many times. The CDR3 nucleotides are TGCGCCAGCAGCCACGGAGAGACCCAGTACTTC. Residues: CASSHGETQYF. The chain links TRBV4-1 to TRBJ2-5; the D is unclear. The CDR3 has 11 residues. Germline loops: CDR1 MGHRA, CDR2 YSYEKL. The ends were cut back, 3 bases at V and 4 bases at J, with 3 bases in the middle.

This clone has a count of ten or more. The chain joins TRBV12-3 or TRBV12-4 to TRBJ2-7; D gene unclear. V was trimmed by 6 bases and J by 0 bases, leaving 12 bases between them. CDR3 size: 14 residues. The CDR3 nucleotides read TGTGCCAGCAGCCCTGCCCTTAGCTCCTACGAGCAGTACTTC. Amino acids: CASSPALSSYEQYF.

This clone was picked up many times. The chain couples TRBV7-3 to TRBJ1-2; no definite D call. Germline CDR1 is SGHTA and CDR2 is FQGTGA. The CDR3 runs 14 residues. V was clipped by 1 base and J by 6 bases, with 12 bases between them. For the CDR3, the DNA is TGTGCCAGCAGCTTAAACGGGCCCGGGGATGGCTACACCTTC. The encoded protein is CASSLNGPGDGYTF.

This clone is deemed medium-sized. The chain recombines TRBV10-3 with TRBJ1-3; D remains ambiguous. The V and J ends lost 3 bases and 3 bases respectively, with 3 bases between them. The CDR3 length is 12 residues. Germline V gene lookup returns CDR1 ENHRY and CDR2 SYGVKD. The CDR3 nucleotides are TGTGCCATCAGTGACTTTGGAAACACCATATATTTT. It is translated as CAISDFGNTIYF.

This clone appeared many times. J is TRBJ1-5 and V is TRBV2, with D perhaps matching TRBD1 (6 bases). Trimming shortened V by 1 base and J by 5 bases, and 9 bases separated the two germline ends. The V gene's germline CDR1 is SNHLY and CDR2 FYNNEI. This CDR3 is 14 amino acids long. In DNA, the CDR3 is TGTGCCAGCAGTGAAGAGTCAGGGGATCAGCCCCAGCATTTT. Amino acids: CASSEESGDQPQHF. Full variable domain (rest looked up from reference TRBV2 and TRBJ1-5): EPEVTQTPSHQVTQMGQEVILRCVPISNHLYFYWYRQILGQKVEFLVSFYNNEISEKSEIFDDQFSVERPDGSNFTLKIRSTKLEDSAMYFCASSEESGDQPQHFGDGTRLSIL.

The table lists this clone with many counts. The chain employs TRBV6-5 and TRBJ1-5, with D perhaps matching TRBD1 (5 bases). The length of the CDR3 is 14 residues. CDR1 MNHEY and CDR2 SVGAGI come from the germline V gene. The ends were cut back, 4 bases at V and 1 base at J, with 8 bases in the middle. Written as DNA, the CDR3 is TGTGCCAGCAGTTTTGCAGGGAGCAATCAGCCCCAGCATTTT. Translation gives CASSFAGSNQPQHF.

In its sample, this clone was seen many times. CDR3 sequence reads: CASSLRFMRGNSGANVLTF. The CDR3 nucleotides read TGTGCCAGCAGCTTAAGGTTTATGCGGGGAAACTCTGGGGCCAACGTCCTGACTTTC. The J gene is TRBJ2-6, the V gene TRBV11-2; D possibly corresponds to TRBD2 (6 bases). The V end was cut by 2 bases, the J end by 0 bases, with 17 bases between. Germline values: CDR1 SGHAT, CDR2 FQNNGV. This CDR3 region has 19 residues.

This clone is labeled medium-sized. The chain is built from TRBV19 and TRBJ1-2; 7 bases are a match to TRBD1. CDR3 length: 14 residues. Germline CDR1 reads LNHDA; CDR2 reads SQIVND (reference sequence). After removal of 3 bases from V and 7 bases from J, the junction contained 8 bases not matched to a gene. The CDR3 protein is CASSMDRGLGGYTF. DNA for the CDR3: TGTGCCAGTAGTATGGATAGGGGGCTCGGTGGCTACACCTTC.

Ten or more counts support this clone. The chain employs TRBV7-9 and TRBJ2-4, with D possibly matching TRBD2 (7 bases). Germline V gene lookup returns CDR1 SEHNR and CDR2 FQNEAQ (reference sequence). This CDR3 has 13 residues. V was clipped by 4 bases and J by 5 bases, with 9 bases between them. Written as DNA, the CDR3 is TGTGCCAGCAGCTGGGGGGGCCAAAACATTCAGTACTTC. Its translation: CASSWGGQNIQYF.

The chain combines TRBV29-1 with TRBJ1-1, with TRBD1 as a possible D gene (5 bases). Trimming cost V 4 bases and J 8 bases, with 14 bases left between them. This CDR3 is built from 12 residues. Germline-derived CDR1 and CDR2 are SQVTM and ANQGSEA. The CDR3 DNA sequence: TGCAGCGTTGCCCCCAACGGGGGGGAAGCTTTCTTT. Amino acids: CSVAPNGGEAFF.

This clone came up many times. The DNA for the CDR3 is TGTGCCTGGAGTGTACCCGGAGCGGGGGGGGTTGAAGCTTTCTTT. Translated: CAWSVPGAGGVEAFF. V gene TRBV30 combines with J gene TRBJ1-1; D might be TRBD1 (5 bases). The CDR3 covers 15 residues. Deletions cut 0 bases from V and 7 bases from J, with 18 bases between. The germline CDR1 and CDR2 sequences are GTSNPN and SVGIG (reference sequence).

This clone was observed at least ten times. CDR3 sequence: CASSLAGEGGANVLTF. CDR3 nucleotides: TGTGCCAGCAGCTTGGCAGGGGAAGGTGGGGCCAACGTCCTGACTTTC. The gene calls are TRBV5-6 and TRBJ2-6, with a weak D call TRBD1 (6 bases). The V end lost 0 bases, the J end lost 3 bases, and 10 bases lay between the germline ends. The CDR3 is 16 amino acids. Germline V gene data show CDR1 as SGHDT and CDR2 as YYEEEE.

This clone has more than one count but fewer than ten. The CDR3 spells CASSLAASGVGANVLTF. The CDR3 nucleotides are TGTGCCAGCAGCTTAGCCGCGAGCGGGGTTGGGGCCAACGTCCTGACTTTC. The chain has TRBV7-8 and TRBJ2-6, with 7 bases that match TRBD2. The CDR3 length is 17 residues. The germline CDR1 and CDR2 sequences are SGHVS and FQNEAQ. The V segment lost 0 bases and the J segment 3 bases; nucleotides outside the gene matches: 5. The whole variable domain, remainder taken from reference TRBV7-8 and TRBJ2-6, is GAGVSQSPRYKVAKRGQDVALRCDPISGHVSLFWYQQALGQGPEFLTYFQNEAQLDKSGLPSDRFFAERPEGSVSTLKIQRTQQEDSAVYLCASSLAASGVGANVLTFGAGSRLTVL.

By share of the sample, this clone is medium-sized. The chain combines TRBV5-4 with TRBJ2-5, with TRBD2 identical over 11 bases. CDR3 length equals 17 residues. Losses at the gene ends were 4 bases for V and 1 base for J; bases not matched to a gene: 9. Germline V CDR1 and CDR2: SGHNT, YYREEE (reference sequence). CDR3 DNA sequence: TGTGCCAGCAGCGGGCGGGCTAGCGGGAGGTTCCAAGAGACCCAGTACTTC. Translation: CASSGRASGRFQETQYF. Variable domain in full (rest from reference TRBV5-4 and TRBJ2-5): ETGVTQSPTHLIKTRGQQVTLRCSSQSGHNTVSWYQQALGQGPQFIFQYYREEENGRGNFPPRFSGLQFPNYSSELNVNALELDDSALYLCASSGRASGRFQETQYFGPGTRLLVL.

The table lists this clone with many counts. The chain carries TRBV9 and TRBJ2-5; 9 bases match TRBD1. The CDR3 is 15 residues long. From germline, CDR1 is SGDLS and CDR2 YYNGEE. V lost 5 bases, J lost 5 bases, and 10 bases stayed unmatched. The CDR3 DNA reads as TGTGCCAGCAGTCCCCCTGGGACAGGGAAGGAGACCCAGTACTTC. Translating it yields CASSPPGTGKETQYF. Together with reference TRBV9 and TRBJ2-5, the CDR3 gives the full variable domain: DSGVTQTPKHLITATGQRVTLRCSPRSGDLSVYWYQQSLDQGLQFLIQYYNGEERAKGNILERFSAQQFPDLHSELNLSSLELGDSALYFCASSPPGTGKETQYFGPGTRLLVL.

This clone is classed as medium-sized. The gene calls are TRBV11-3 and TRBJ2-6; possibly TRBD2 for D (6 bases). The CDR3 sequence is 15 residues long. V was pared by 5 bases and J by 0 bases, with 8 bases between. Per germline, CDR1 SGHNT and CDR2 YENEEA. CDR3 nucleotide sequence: TGTGCCAGCAGCCACGGGGGCTCTGGGGCCAACGTCCTGACTTTC. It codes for CASSHGGSGANVLTF. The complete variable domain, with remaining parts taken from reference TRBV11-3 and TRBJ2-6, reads EAGVVQSPRYKIIEKKQPVAFWCNPISGHNTLYWYLQNLGQGPELLIRYENEEAVDDSQLPKDRFSAERLKGVDSTLKIQPAELGDSAVYLCASSHGGSGANVLTFGAGSRLTVL.

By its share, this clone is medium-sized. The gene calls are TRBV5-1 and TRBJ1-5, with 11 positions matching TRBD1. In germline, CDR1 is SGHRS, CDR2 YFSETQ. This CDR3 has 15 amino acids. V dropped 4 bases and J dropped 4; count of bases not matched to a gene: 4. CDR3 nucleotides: TGCGCCAGCAGCGCCCGGGACAGGGGGAATCAGCCCCAGCATTTT. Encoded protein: CASSARDRGNQPQHF.